The 10 T cell receptor beta chains in this list originate from one sample, sequenced in a study of T cells in Graves' hyperthyroidism and ophthalmopathy. RNA transcripts served as the template for amplifying TCR beta CDR3 regions. The HTBI primer set served for first-round RT-PCR of the TCR CDR3. TCRdb independently ran MiXCR on the multiplex PCR reads; one entry per CDR3 protein. Of around 600,000 distinct CDR3 sequences listed, about 16% are singletons. The sequencing sample was made of blood. The receptors stem from a woman between 40 and 50 years old with Graves' ophthalmopathy.

This sequence joins TRBV18 and TRBJ2-3, with 11 nucleotides matching TRBD2. CDR1 is KGHSH and CDR2 is LQKENI in the germline V gene. This CDR3 has 17 residues. J gave up 4 bases and V 1 base, and 7 bases lay outside the gene matches. The CDR3 sequence is CASSPQLAGGPSDTQYF. The CDR3 DNA is TGTGCCAGCTCACCACAATTAGCGGGAGGGCCTTCAGATACGCAGTATTTT.

This clonotype has only a few counts. V is TRBV5-1 and J is TRBJ1-2; 10 nucleotides align to TRBD1. CDR1 is SGHRS, CDR2 YFSETQ, per germline. This CDR3 spans 14 amino acids. V lost 6 bases and J lost 6; bases outside the gene matches: 8. The CDR3 DNA sequence: TGCGCCAGCAAGGTGTGGACAGGGGGAGATGGCTACACCTTC. As protein: CASKVWTGGDGYTF.

This clonotype showed up just a few times. CDR3 DNA: TGTGCCAGCAGCCAGAGGGGCAAGAAGGGCACCGGGGAGCTGTTTTTT. Protein: CASSQRGKKGTGELFF. J is TRBJ2-2 and V is TRBV3-1, with D perhaps assigned TRBD1 or TRBD2 (5 bases each). The germline gives CDR1 LGHDT, CDR2 YNNKEL (reference sequence). Deletions cut 3 bases from V and 4 bases from J, with 15 bases between. The CDR3 spans 16 residues.

This clonotype was counted at least ten times. V and J are TRBV11-2 and TRBJ2-1; 12 bases line up with TRBD1. Germline assignment: CDR1 SGHAT and CDR2 FQNNGV. This CDR3 contains 18 residues. V shed 3 bases and J 2 bases; nucleotides not matched to a gene: 8. The CDR3 DNA sequence: TGTGCCAGCAGCTTCGGGACAGGGGGCGTGTTTACCTACAATGAGCAGTTCTTC. It codes for CASSFGTGGVFTYNEQFF.

This clonotype came up many times. The rearrangement uses TRBV27 and TRBJ2-2; no definite D call. V lost 0 bases and J lost 4, with 9 bases in between. CDR3 length: 15 residues. Germline V gene lookup returns CDR1 MNHEY and CDR2 SMNVEV (reference sequence). This CDR3 reads CASSLSPRATGELFF. DNA for the CDR3: TGTGCCAGCAGTTTATCGCCTCGGGCCACCGGGGAGCTGTTTTTT.

This clonotype turned up a few times. A junction end diverges from the germline sequence, so it may reflect a read error. V and J are TRBV18 and TRBJ2-1, with TRBD2 as a possible D gene (6 bases). The germline V gene encodes CDR1 KGHSH and CDR2 LQKENI. The length of the CDR3 is 14 residues. The chain's CDR3 is CASSPDSGGHERFF. The CDR3 DNA reads TGTGCCAGCTCACCTGACTCCGGAGGGCATGAGCGGTTCTTC.

To note about this clonotype: With a much larger clone just one base away, this may be a read error. V and J are TRBV6-4 and TRBJ2-7; no clear D. Germline V CDR1 and CDR2: MRHNA, SNTAGT. Trimming shortened V by 5 bases and J by 3 bases, and 17 bases separated the two germline ends. The CDR3 sequence is 15 residues long. The DNA of the CDR3 is TGTGCCAGCAGTTTATTTCGGAAAGGAGTCTACGAGCAGTACTTC. Protein product: CASSLFRKGVYEQYF.

In this sample, this clonotype turned up many times. The chain uses TRBV6-1 and TRBJ2-4; a possible D gene is TRBD2 (6 bases). The ends were cut back, 0 bases at V and 4 bases at J, with 10 bases in the middle. The germline V gene encodes CDR1 MNHNS and CDR2 SASEGT. The CDR3 is made up of 15 amino acids. CDR3 bases: TGTGCCAGCAGTGAAGCTCTCAGCGGGAAAAACATTCAGTACTTC. This codes for CASSEALSGKNIQYF.

The sample holds a few counts of this clonotype. The chain joins TRBV12-3 or TRBV12-4 to TRBJ2-7; D remains unclear. This CDR3 contains 12 residues. V was cut by 3 bases and J by 4 bases, with 7 bases left in between. In DNA form, the CDR3 reads TGTGCCAGCAGTTTTGTAGAGTACGAGCAGTACTTC. It translates to CASSFVEYEQYF.

This chain connects TRBV14 to TRBJ2-2, with 9 bases matching TRBD1. Germline trimming cut 3 bases from V and 5 bases from J; bases unmatched to any gene: 10. The CDR3 is 17 residues long. In germline, CDR1 is SGHDN, CDR2 FVKESK. The CDR3 sequence: CASSQALGTGTTGELFF. CDR3 coding DNA: TGTGCCAGCAGCCAGGCCCTCGGGACAGGGACAACCGGGGAGCTGTTTTTT.